The 8 T cell receptor beta chains below come from one sample, sequenced in a study of human T cells and chemical hapten exposure. Indicated time point: patch test 3, about 24 weeks after DPC sensitization. This sample's treatment: therapeutic diphenylcyclopropenone sensitization with weekly scalp DPC. Via MiXCR, TCRdb re-called the RACE reads, giving one row per CDR3 protein. The sample carries 100,000 to 150,000 distinct CDR3 sequences, around 11% recorded once. The material sequenced was whole blood, taken in connection with sensitization to the hapten diphenylcyclopropenone (DPC). The receptors stem from a woman aged 45-60 years with alopecia areata. Some clones in this sample may be carry-over from other donors' samples.

The sample holds a few counts of this clonotype. The J gene is TRBJ1-6, the V gene TRBV5-1; 7 bases are a match to TRBD1. The V gene end was trimmed by 4 bases and the J gene end by 0 bases; junction bases not matched to a gene: 7. The CDR3 has 17 amino acids. Germline V gene lookup returns CDR1 SGHRS and CDR2 YFSETQ. CDR3: CASSPTGLSSYNSPLHF. Here the CDR3 DNA reads TGCGCCAGCAGCCCGACAGGGCTAAGCTCCTATAATTCACCCCTCCACTTT.

This clonotype occurred a few times. V usage is TRBV3-1 and J usage is TRBJ2-1; D not certain. There are 13 residues in the CDR3. V was pared by 2 bases and J by 9 bases, with 11 bases between. Looked up from germline, CDR1 is LGHDT and CDR2 is YNNKEL (reference sequence). The CDR3 loop is CASSQLGPSEQFF. CDR3 DNA sequence: TGTGCCAGCAGCCAACTTGGTCCGAGTGAGCAGTTCTTC.

The chain combines TRBV5-4 with TRBJ1-4, with unresolved D. The CDR3 is made up of 14 amino acids. Trimming removed 1 base at V and 0 bases at J, with 4 bases between. Germline V gene data show CDR1 as SGHNT and CDR2 as YYREEE (reference sequence). CDR3 protein: CASSLYATNEKLFF. The DNA of the CDR3 is TGTGCCAGCAGCTTGTATGCAACTAATGAAAAACTGTTTTTT. Complete variable domain (other parts from reference TRBV5-4 and TRBJ1-4): ETGVTQSPTHLIKTRGQQVTLRCSSQSGHNTVSWYQQALGQGPQFIFQYYREEENGRGNFPPRFSGLQFPNYSSELNVNALELDDSALYLCASSLYATNEKLFFGSGTQLSVL.

A few counts support this clonotype. The chain uses TRBV12-3 or TRBV12-4 and TRBJ2-3; possibly TRBD2 for D (5 bases). The V end was cut by 3 bases, the J end by 8 bases, with 15 bases between. There are 14 residues in the CDR3. CDR3 region: CASSLRAFEGTQYF. The CDR3 DNA is TGTGCCAGCAGTTTGAGGGCCTTTGAGGGTACGCAGTATTTT.

This clonotype has a count of ten or more. The chain has TRBV3-1 and TRBJ2-1, with D perhaps given as TRBD1 or TRBD2 (6 bases each). Germline loops: CDR1 LGHDT, CDR2 YNNKEL (reference sequence). The CDR3 covers 15 residues. V lost 3 bases to trimming and J lost 4 bases, with 13 bases between them. CDR3 coding DNA: TGTGCCAGCAGCCATAGCGGAGGGGGTTACAATGAGCAGTTCTTC. Its translation: CASSHSGGGYNEQFF.

This clonotype has a count of ten or more. The genes are TRBV25-1 and TRBJ2-7; D not resolved. The CDR3 contains 14 residues. Germline V CDR1 and CDR2: MGHDK, SYGVNS. V was pared by 4 bases and J by 1 base, with 11 bases between. The CDR3 region is CASSGWETSYEQYF. The DNA for the CDR3 is TGTGCCAGCAGTGGTTGGGAAACTTCCTACGAGCAGTACTTC.

Worth noting for this clonotype: This could be a read error, since a much larger clone is one nucleotide away. The chain is built from TRBV7-2 and TRBJ2-7, with 7 positions matching TRBD1. The ends lost 7 bases at V and 5 bases at J; junction bases unmatched: 11. CDR1 is SGHTA, CDR2 FQGNSA, per germline. This CDR3 comprises 14 residues. The CDR3 spells CASNAQGFSDEQYF. The CDR3 DNA is TGTGCCAGCAACGCACAGGGGTTCTCGGACGAGCAGTACTTC.

A remark on this clonotype: This may stem from a read error, because a much larger clone lies one nucleotide away. The chain recombines TRBV2 with TRBJ1-1; 10 bases are a match to TRBD1. Per germline, CDR1 SNHLY and CDR2 FYNNEI. The CDR3 contains 12 residues. V was pared by 10 bases and J by 6 bases, with 5 bases of the junction left unmatched. The CDR3 is CATGTGVSEAFF. The CDR3, as DNA: TGTGCCACCGGGACAGGGGTCTCTGAAGCTTTCTTT.